This passage covers 22 T cell receptor beta chains from one sample sequenced in a study of T cell repertoires in cytomegalovirus infection. MiXCR, applied by TCRdb to the reads, yields one record per CDR3 protein. The profile shows some 350,000 distinct CDR3 sequences, nearly 35% of them singletons. Their specific antigens are unknown. The sample in question was cultured PBMCs, obtained from culture after CMV antigen stimulation. All receptors come from a human donor in good health (CMV status not recorded). Some clones in this sample may be carry-over from other donors' samples.

This chain joins TRBV6-2 or TRBV6-3 and TRBJ2-3; D remains unclear. The V and J ends lost 5 bases and 3 bases respectively, with 15 bases between them. The CDR3 is 15 amino acids. Germline CDR1 reads MNHEY; CDR2 reads SVGEGT. CDR3 nucleotides: TGTGCCAGCAGTCTGGGCTCCCTGGGGACAGATACGCAGTATTTT. Translation gives CASSLGSLGTDTQYF.

The chain carries TRBV30 and TRBJ2-5, with a weak D call TRBD2 (6 bases). CDR1 and CDR2 from the germline V gene are GTSNPN and SVGIG (reference sequence). V shed 4 bases and J shed 5 bases, with 17 bases lying between them. The CDR3 spans 14 residues. The CDR3 protein is CAWKSGLTGETQYF. As DNA, the CDR3 is TGTGCCTGGAAATCGGGACTGACCGGGGAGACCCAGTACTTC.

This chain uses TRBV6-6 with TRBJ2-1, with TRBD2 matching 8 bases. The CDR3 is 14 amino acids. V lost 8 bases to trimming and J lost 8 bases; unmatched junction nucleotides: 11. Germline V lookup: CDR1 MNHNY, CDR2 SVGAGI (reference sequence). CDR3 DNA: TGTGCCAGCGGGTTTAGCGGGACGGTCGATGAGCAGTTCTTC. This translates into CASGFSGTVDEQFF.

A few counts support this clonotype. The J gene is TRBJ2-7, the V gene TRBV20-1; D is perhaps TRBD1 (6 bases). Germline CDR1 reads DFQATT; CDR2 reads SNEGSKA (reference sequence). Deletions cut 0 bases from V and 4 bases from J, with 22 bases between. This CDR3 has 17 amino acids. CDR3 protein: CSARDTPGAPVSYEQYF. The CDR3 DNA sequence: TGCAGTGCTAGAGATACCCCAGGGGCCCCCGTAAGTTACGAGCAGTACTTC.

The rearrangement links TRBV7-9 to TRBJ1-1; 9 bases align to TRBD1. J lost 3 bases, V lost 5 bases, and 7 bases had no gene match. Germline V gene sequence: CDR1 SEHNR, CDR2 FQNEAQ (reference sequence). There are 15 residues in the CDR3. DNA of the CDR3: TGTGCCAGCAGCCACGGACAGGGGAGGGACACTGAAGCTTTCTTT. Translation: CASSHGQGRDTEAFF. Filled out from reference TRBV7-9 and TRBJ1-1, the complete variable domain reads DTGVSQNPRHKITKRGQNVTFRCDPISEHNRLYWYRQTLGQGPEFLTYFQNEAQLEKSRLLSDRFSAERPKGSFSTLEIQRTEQGDSAMYLCASSHGQGRDTEAFFGQGTRLTVV.

The chain links TRBV29-1 to TRBJ2-3, with no clear D. This CDR3 has 14 amino acids. Trimming removed 0 bases at V and 1 base at J, with 8 bases between. CDR1 and CDR2 from the germline V gene are SQVTM and ANQGSEA. The CDR3 loop is CSVEDMQRTDTQYF. In nucleotides, the CDR3 is TGCAGCGTTGAAGATATGCAGCGCACAGATACGCAGTATTTT.

J is TRBJ1-1 and V is TRBV4-2; D ambiguous. This CDR3 is 13 amino acids long. The ends were cut back, 0 bases at V and 8 bases at J, with 10 bases in the middle. CDR1 and CDR2 (germline): LGHNA, YNFKEQ. CDR3 sequence (DNA): TGTGCCAGCAGCCAAGATGGAACGGAAGAAGCTTTCTTT. Protein sequence: CASSQDGTEEAFF.

Turning to this clonotype: A read error may account for a junction end that differs from germline. This sequence joins TRBV5-6 and TRBJ1-1; D call uncertain. Germline V lookup: CDR1 SGHDT, CDR2 YYEEEE. This CDR3 is 14 amino acids long. The CDR3 reads CASSLLTGNPEAFF. The CDR3 nucleotides are TGTGCCAGCAGCTTATTGACTGGGAACCCTGAAGCTTTCTTT.

The chain employs TRBV10-3 and TRBJ1-4, with D tentatively TRBD1 (5 bases). Per the germline V gene, CDR1 is ENHRY and CDR2 is SYGVKD. V lost 6 bases, J lost 5 bases, and 16 bases lay in between. This CDR3 has 15 amino acids. The chain's CDR3 is CAISPAGRPNEKLFF. CDR3 nucleotides: TGTGCCATCAGCCCCGCGGGGCGGCCGAATGAAAAACTGTTTTTT.

The chain has TRBV6-2 or TRBV6-3 and TRBJ2-5; D is undetermined. The length of the CDR3 is 14 residues. The V gene lost 0 bases and the J gene lost 4 bases, with 9 bases spanning the gap. CDR1 and CDR2 (germline): MNHEY, SVGEGT. CDR3 region: CASSYSPVRETQYF. CDR3 coding DNA: TGTGCCAGCAGTTACTCTCCAGTTCGAGAGACCCAGTACTTC.

V usage is TRBV20-1 and J usage is TRBJ2-3; TRBD2 is a possible D gene (6 bases). The V and J ends lost 6 bases and 2 bases respectively, with 15 bases between them. This CDR3 contains 14 residues. Germline V gene lookup returns CDR1 DFQATT and CDR2 SNEGSKA (reference sequence). The CDR3 is CSALSGDSTDTQYF. As DNA, the CDR3 is TGCAGTGCGCTCTCCGGGGACTCCACAGATACGCAGTATTTT.

In its sample, this clonotype was seen a few times. The CDR3 region has the DNA TGTGCCAGCAGCTCAACAGGGATTGGGTTGTCATCCGGGGAGCTGTTTTTT. As protein: CASSSTGIGLSSGELFF. This sequence joins TRBV7-6 and TRBJ2-2; D perhaps matches TRBD1 (6 bases). The CDR3 sequence is 17 residues long. V shed 4 bases and J shed 6 bases, with 21 bases lying between them. Germline CDR1 SGHVS, CDR2 FNYEAQ.

This rearrangement joins TRBV7-3 to TRBJ2-1, with 9 nucleotides matching TRBD1. CDR3 length: 16 residues. The germline gives CDR1 SGHTA, CDR2 FQGTGA. The V segment lost 4 bases and the J segment 2 bases; nucleotides outside the gene matches: 6. The CDR3 DNA reads as TGTGCCAGCAGCTCTGGGACAGGGCCTACCTACAATGAGCAGTTCTTC. The encoded protein is CASSSGTGPTYNEQFF.

J is TRBJ2-4 and V is TRBV7-9; possibly TRBD1 or TRBD2 for D (5 bases each). The CDR3 loop spans 16 amino acids. The ends were cut back, 4 bases at V and 0 bases at J, with 13 bases in the middle. The V gene's germline CDR1 is SEHNR and CDR2 FQNEAQ (reference sequence). The CDR3 sequence: CASSWWDGVAKNIQYF. The CDR3 region has the DNA TGTGCCAGCAGCTGGTGGGACGGAGTAGCCAAAAACATTCAGTACTTC.

This clonotype appeared a few times. V gene TRBV5-6 combines with J gene TRBJ2-1; D is possibly TRBD2 (5 bases). CDR3 size: 15 residues. CDR1 and CDR2 from the germline V gene are SGHDT and YYEEEE. Trimming removed 4 bases at V and 9 bases at J, with 20 bases between. Here the CDR3 DNA reads TGTGCCAGCAGCCTGGCAGGACTTCCTCCGGGTGAGCAGTTCTTC. Residues: CASSLAGLPPGEQFF. The full variable domain, its missing parts supplied by reference TRBV5-6 and TRBJ2-1, is DAGVTQSPTHLIKTRGQQVTLRCSPKSGHDTVSWYQQALGQGPQFIFQYYEEEERQRGNFPDRFSGHQFPNYSSELNVNALLLGDSALYLCASSLAGLPPGEQFFGPGTRLTVL.

CDR3 protein: CASSVLPSGTDEQFF. Here the CDR3 DNA reads TGTGCCAGCAGCGTACTTCCTAGCGGGACGGATGAGCAGTTCTTC. The rearrangement uses TRBV9 and TRBJ2-1; 9 bases are shared with TRBD2. Trimming took 1 base from V and 8 from J; bases not matched to a gene: 7. CDR1 is SGDLS, CDR2 YYNGEE, per germline. This CDR3 has 15 residues.

V is TRBV11-1 and J is TRBJ1-1; D not certain. With 5 bases removed from V and 6 bases from J, the gap between germline ends came to 19 bases. CDR1 and CDR2 (germline): SGHAT, FQDESV (reference sequence). The CDR3 sequence is 15 residues long. CDR3 sequence reads: CASSPSLPRFPEAFF. CDR3 sequence (DNA): TGTGCCAGCAGCCCTAGCCTACCACGGTTCCCTGAAGCTTTCTTT.

This sequence joins TRBV27 and TRBJ2-7; maybe TRBD1 (5 bases). Germline V CDR1 and CDR2: MNHEY, SMNVEV (reference sequence). There are 15 residues in the CDR3. V dropped 5 bases and J dropped 5 bases, with 19 bases sitting between them. The CDR3 sequence is CASSTRRGAHNEQYF. The CDR3 nucleotides read TGTGCCAGCAGTACAAGAAGGGGTGCACATAACGAGCAGTACTTC.

This clonotype occurred a few times. V and J are TRBV7-2 and TRBJ2-3; D possibly matches TRBD1 or TRBD2 (5 bases each). V shed 6 bases and J shed 6 bases, with 16 bases lying between them. The CDR3 contains 14 residues. In germline, CDR1 is SGHTA, CDR2 FQGNSA. The CDR3 DNA reads as TGTGCCAGCAGGACGGGGCCACGGACGGATACGCAGTATTTT. Its translation: CASRTGPRTDTQYF.

The chain carries TRBV4-3 and TRBJ1-2; the D is unclear. CDR1 and CDR2 (germline): LGHNA, YSLEER. The CDR3 is 15 residues long. The ends were cut back, 0 bases at V and 6 bases at J, with 14 bases in the middle. The CDR3 is CASSQEKGWVHGYTF. In DNA, the CDR3 is TGCGCCAGCAGCCAAGAAAAGGGATGGGTACATGGCTACACCTTC.

The chain has TRBV6-2 or TRBV6-3 and TRBJ2-1, with 12 bases identical to TRBD2. CDR1 and CDR2 from the germline V gene are MNHEY and SVGEGT. Unmatched junction bases numbered 8, after V lost 0 bases and J lost 2 bases. The CDR3 is 19 amino acids. DNA of the CDR3: TGTGCCAGCAGTTACTCTTACTCTCTAGCGGGAGGGACCTACAATGAGCAGTTCTTC. This codes for CASSYSYSLAGGTYNEQFF.

This clonotype occurred a few times. J is TRBJ2-1 and V is TRBV12-5; 7 bases map to TRBD2. Germline CDR1 reads LGHNT; CDR2 reads FRNRAP. The CDR3 loop spans 14 amino acids. V dropped 1 base and J dropped 4; count of bases not matched to a gene: 1. The CDR3 DNA is TGTGCTAGTGGTTTGGGGGGGGGATACAATGAGCAGTTCTTC. It specifies CASGLGGGYNEQFF.